A selection of T cell receptor beta chains follows, all from one sample in a study of spatial heterogeneity in lung cancer. One entry per CDR3 protein results from TCRdb running MiXCR on the 5' RACE reads. In the table there are more than 3,000 distinct CDR3 sequences, about 9.4% of which are singletons. Sample: lung tumor tissue, taken at surgery. The receptors derive from a female donor with early-stage non-small cell lung cancer. CDR3s include the opening cysteine and the closing phenylalanine or tryptophan. D genes are given only for firm matches. The size entry is marked missing in some rows and otherwise reads once, few, many or a size class.

D,J,size,V,DNA,CDR3
TRBD2,TRBJ2-5,medium-sized,TRBV7-2,TGTGCCTCCCGACTAGCGGGGTTCCAAGAGACCCAGTACTTC,CASRLAGFQETQYF
.,TRBJ2-3,.,TRBV28,TGTGCCAGCAGTTTCCAGTTAAGGCCAGATACGCAGTATTTT,CASSFQLRPDTQYF
.,TRBJ1-1,.,TRBV5-1,TGCGCCAGCAGCTCTATGAACACTGAAGCTTTCTTT,CASSSMNTEAFF
.,TRBJ2-2,medium-sized,TRBV3-1,TGTGCCAGCAGCCGCCACACCTCGAACACCGGGGAGCTGTTTTTT,CASSRHTSNTGELFF
TRBD1,TRBJ2-1,medium-sized,TRBV6-5,TGTGCCAGCAGCCCCACAGGGGCGGAGCAGTTCTTC,CASSPTGAEQFF
.,TRBJ2-1,medium-sized,TRBV25-1,TGTGCCAGCAGTGACGATCCATCCTACAATGAGCAGTTCTTC,CASSDDPSYNEQFF
.,TRBJ2-7,few,TRBV9,TGTGCCAGCAGCCCTTCAAAGAACGAGCAGTACTTC,CASSPSKNEQYF
.,TRBJ1-2,medium-sized,TRBV28,TGTGCCAGCAGTTCCCAAAACACGGATGGCTACACCTTC,CASSSQNTDGYTF
.,TRBJ2-6,medium-sized,TRBV5-6,TGTGCCAGCAGCTTGTGGGGGTTGTGGCTTGGGGCCAACGTCCTGACTTTC,CASSLWGLWLGANVLTF
TRBD1,TRBJ1-2,few,TRBV12-3/TRBV12-4,TGTGCCAGCAGTTTATCTGGACAGGGGGCTGGGGGCTACACCTTC,CASSLSGQGAGGYTF
.,TRBJ2-5,.,TRBV5-1,TGCGCCAGCAGCTTGTCCCCCCGACCCGAACAAGGTGTCCAGTACTTC,CASSLSPRPEQGVQYF
.,TRBJ2-2,.,TRBV7-8,TGTGCCAGCAGCTTGGTGGCGGTGGGGAGTCGGACCGGGGAGCTGTTTTTT,CASSLVAVGSRTGELFF
TRBD2,TRBJ2-1,medium-sized,TRBV10-1,TGCGCCACCTCGAGCGGGGGTCGTTACAATGAGCAGTTCTTC,CATSSGGRYNEQFF
TRBD1,TRBJ2-5,.,TRBV25-1,TGTGCCAGATTTATTTTCAACAGGGGAACTGAGACCCAGTACTTC,CARFIFNRGTETQYF
TRBD1,TRBJ1-1,.,TRBV12-3/TRBV12-4,TGTGCCAGCAGCCCCGGGACAGGGACTTACACTGAAGCTTTCTTT,CASSPGTGTYTEAFF
.,TRBJ1-2,.,TRBV6-2/TRBV6-3,TGTGCCAGCAGCTCCCCGAGGGAGATCCTTAATGGCTACACCTTC,CASSSPREILNGYTF
TRBD1,TRBJ2-2,medium-sized,TRBV29-1,TGCAGCGTCGAATTGAAACCGGGACAGGGACACACCGGGGAGCTGTTTTTT,CSVELKPGQGHTGELFF